The sequence of this T cell receptor beta chain was determined in a study of shared clonotypes between healthy human individuals. This clone was detected once. Its cognate antigen is unknown. The split of CD4+ cells yielded CD45RA+ naive and CD45RA-negative memory subsets. The germline CDR1 and CDR2 sequences are SGHNT and YYREEE (reference sequence). This CDR3 is built from 13 residues. The V segment lost 3 bases and the J segment 4 bases; nucleotides outside the gene matches: 4. When replicate PCRs were run on sorted subsets, they used about 220 ng DNA, about 30,000 T cell genomes. In the original workflow: For the immunoSEQ data, sequences were junction-only without quality scores, so filtering differed. The table came from immunoSEQ multiplex PCR; TCRdb's copy has only in-frame clones and leaves some out. For V, J and clone size, that table is used; D and trimming come from the DNA. The sample holds some 1,400,000 clones, roughly 97% seen once.

Whole-study findings and limits: Genetic and exposure-history diversity was limited by the small donor number.

The sequencing input was naive CD4+ T cells sorted from blood. As for subset: CD45RA+ positively selected. This TCR was sampled from a man aged 25-45 years in good health. The chain employs TRBV5-4 and TRBJ2-7; 7 bases are shared with TRBD2. The CDR3 DNA sequence: TGTGCCAGCAGCTGGCGGGGGAGTTACGAGCAGTACTTC. Its translation is CASSWRGSYEQYF.